This entry lists 4 T cell receptor beta chains sequenced from one sample in a study of T cells in Graves' hyperthyroidism and ophthalmopathy (dated by TCRdb to between 2018 and 2021). Receptors were amplified or captured by multiplex PCR. The data were produced on an Illumina HiSeq 2000. TCR beta CDR3 regions were amplified from RNA transcripts. The TCR CDR3 was subjected to a first round of RT-PCR using the HTBI primer set and the Qiagen OneStep RT-PCR kit. The public reads were reanalyzed by TCRdb: fastp trimming at Q25, MiXCR alignment, in-frame beta chains only. Every CDR3 protein is listed once, alongside the most common genes and DNA of its rows. The sample contains around 760,000 distinct CDR3 sequences, just over 35% of them found a single time. The ten largest make up around 30% of the sample. The specimen sequenced was blood. The receptors come from a woman aged 40-49 years with Graves' hyperthyroidism.

The chain carries TRBV10-3 and TRBJ2-6; D is unresolved. The CDR3 is made up of 9 amino acids. Germline V CDR1 and CDR2: ENHRY, SYGVKD. With 7 bases removed from V and 13 bases from J, the gap between germline ends came to 5 bases. The CDR3 loop is CAINNVLTF. CDR3 coding DNA: TGTGCCATCAACAATGTCCTGACTTTC.

This clonotype was counted ten times or more. This chain links TRBV2 with TRBJ1-5, with 9 bases that match TRBD1. The ends lost 6 bases at V and 1 base at J; junction bases unmatched: 7. Germline V lookup: CDR1 SNHLY, CDR2 FYNNEI. This CDR3 comprises 16 residues. CDR3 DNA sequence: TGTGCCAGCAGAGTACAGGGGGCCAGAAGCAATCAGCCCCAGCATTTT. Amino acids: CASRVQGARSNQPQHF.

This clonotype was picked up one time. The chain uses TRBV2 and TRBJ2-2, with D hard to call. V was clipped by 8 bases and J by 5 bases, with 6 bases between them. This CDR3 contains 11 residues. CDR1 is SNHLY and CDR2 is FYNNEI in the germline V gene. The CDR3 DNA reads TGTGCCAGCTTGGGGACCGGGGAGCTGTTTTTT. It codes for CASLGTGELFF.

The chain carries TRBV12-3 or TRBV12-4 and TRBJ2-7, with 7 bases lining up with TRBD1. The CDR3 sequence is 14 residues long. J lost 2 bases, V lost 6 bases, and 7 bases had no gene match. DNA of the CDR3: TGTGCCAGCAGACTGGGACAGAGAGCCTACGAGCAGTACTTC. It is translated as CASRLGQRAYEQYF.